This T cell receptor beta chain came from a study of blood T cell repertoires in COVID-19. TCRdb's table, derived via immunoSEQ multiplex PCR, lists solely in-frame clones and lacks some. The table has 300,000 to 450,000 clones, 88% seen once. This CDR3 region has 14 residues. Germline V gene lookup returns CDR1 GTSNPN and CDR2 SVGIG (reference sequence). V dropped 3 bases and J dropped 2; count of bases not matched to a gene: 5. The age range of participants was 18 to 89 years, with residence in about 25 US areas. Participant-reported clinical history was the basis for cohort assignment. This sequence originates from a woman aged 18-29 years who had recovered from COVID-19. The V call is TRBV30, the J call TRBJ2-5; 8 nucleotides match TRBD2. Material: PBMCs or T cells enriched from blood (not recorded which). For the CDR3, the DNA is TGTGCCTGGAGGGACAGCGGGGGACAAGAGACCCAGTACTTC. It encodes CAWRDSGGQETQYF.